This TCR beta chain was identified during a study of blood T cells in healthy people across ages. Next came a second PCR, run for roughly 7 to 12 cycles, which used a sample-barcoded 5' primer along with a J-beta primer mix. TCRdb ran MiXCR on the 5' RACE reads and lists one entry per CDR3 protein. The sample lists 1.5 million to 2 million distinct CDR3 sequences, about 30% occurring once. The CDR3 covers 18 residues. Overall study results and limits: Observed TCR beta diversity per million T cells went down as age went up. This fall followed a roughly linear course with age. Using unsorted PBMCs precluded a conclusive naive versus antigen-experienced comparison.

Comment on this clonotype: What it binds is unknown.

Total RNA was extracted at no less than 6 micrograms per sample. The source is a woman aged 25 to 39 in good health. The chain uses TRBV12-3 or TRBV12-4 and TRBJ2-1; D perhaps matches TRBD2 (7 bases). With the DNA end fitting TRBJ2-7 better, the J assignment may be wrong. The source material was blood. Here the CDR3 reads CASTLTVGGALSYNEQYF. DNA for the CDR3: TGTGCCAGCACCCTAACCGTAGGGGGGGCCTTATCCTACAATGAGCAGTACTTC.